This T cell receptor (beta chain) was identified in a study of CD8 T cells in Susac syndrome. This CDR3 has 12 residues. Trimming took off 3 bases at V and 7 bases at J, with 7 bases between the two ends. Germline CDR1 and CDR2: MNHEY and SVGAGI. Random hexamers were used to reverse transcribe an amount of roughly 0.5 to 1 ug RNA. TCRdb fed the immunoSEQ multiplex PCR reads into MiXCR, producing one record per CDR3 protein. This sample has around 200,000 distinct CDR3 sequences; about 94% occur once, and the top ten carry 0.098%. This TCR was sampled from a human donor with Susac syndrome. Sequenced input: CD4+ T cells from PBMCs. The chain couples TRBV6-5 to TRBJ1-5, with D hard to call. The CDR3 DNA follows: TGTGCCAGCAGTTATGGTTCCCAGCCCCAGCATTTT. Its translation is CASSYGSQPQHF.